This T cell receptor beta chain comes out of a study of monozygotic twins with inflammatory bowel disease. Findings and limits, study-wide: Patient-to-patient differences in immunosuppressive treatment may have added variability to the repertoires. Concordance status among twins (concordant versus discordant) showed no link to repertoire similarity, possibly from limited power. Fewer shared clonotypes with others were found in IBD patients than in healthy twins, especially with disease activity.

For each CDR3 protein, TCRdb gives one entry from its re-call of the 5' RACE reads, without DNA. The clone table shows approximately 330,000 distinct CDR3 sequences, with the ten largest holding 2% to 2.5%. Turning to this clonotype: Its matching antigen is unknown.

Germline assignment: CDR1 MNHEY and CDR2 SVGEGT. The CDR3 extends over 14 amino acids. The sample consisted of blood. The chain links TRBV6-2 or TRBV6-3 to TRBJ2-1; there is no DNA to check the TCRdb D call of TRBD2. The clonotype was recovered from a human donor with ulcerative colitis or Crohn's disease, or a healthy co-twin of an affected twin (not recorded which). CDR3 sequence reads: CASSYSGVVNEQFF.